The rows below give T cell receptor beta chains drawn from one sample of a study of cytomegalovirus exposure and HLA in healthy donors. Sequenced by immunoSEQ multiplex PCR; TCRdb stores in-frame clones only, minus some. This table holds some 38,000 clones, over 80% found once. The specimen sequenced was PBMCs. These receptors originate from a man aged 18-30 years in good health and CMV-seronegative. Both conserved end residues are part of each CDR3. The D gene is left open where the match is weak. Clone size appears in some rows only: once, few, many, or a class for an expanded clone.

J gene | D gene | clone size | V gene | CDR3 protein | CDR3 DNA
TRBJ1-5 | TRBD1 | . | TRBV28 | CASSDRANQPQHF | TGTGCCAGCAGCGACAGGGCCAATCAGCCCCAGCATTTT
TRBJ2-1 | TRBD1 | . | TRBV18 | CASSPRQGDEQFF | TGTGCCAGCTCACCCAGACAGGGGGATGAGCAGTTCTTC
TRBJ2-2 | TRBD1 | once | TRBV7-3 | CASSVMTGTGGRNTGELFF | TGTGCCAGCAGCGTAATGACCGGGACAGGGGGTCGTAACACCGGGGAGCTGTTTTTT
TRBJ2-3 | TRBD1 | . | TRBV6-1 | CASSEQDRAGDTQYF | TGTGCCAGCAGTGAGCAGGACAGGGCGGGGGATACGCAGTATTTT
TRBJ2-7 | . | . | TRBV7-2 | CASSLPGSYEQYF | TGTGCCAGCAGCTTGCCAGGGTCCTACGAGCAGTACTTC
TRBJ2-7 | TRBD1 | once | TRBV10-3 | CAISVGTAPGEQYF | TGTGCCATCAGTGTCGGGACAGCACCGGGGGAGCAGTACTTC
TRBJ2-2 | . | . | TRBV5-1 | CASSFEASGDTGELFF | TGCGCCAGCAGCTTTGAGGCGTCCGGTGACACCGGGGAGCTGTTTTTT
TRBJ1-5 | TRBD1 | . | TRBV30 | CAWSPEEQGATLEGNQPQHF | TGTGCCTGGAGTCCCGAGGAACAGGGGGCGACCCTTGAGGGCAATCAGCCCCAGCATTTT
TRBJ1-6 | . | . | TRBV6-1 | CASLQQYSPLHF | TGTGCCAGCTTGCAACAGTATTCACCCCTCCACTTT
TRBJ2-7 | . | . | TRBV9 | CASSVGIAFYEQYF | TGTGCCAGCAGCGTAGGGATAGCTTTCTACGAGCAGTACTTC
TRBJ1-1 | . | once | TRBV7-6 | CASSFEGNTEAFF | TGTGCCAGCAGCTTCGAGGGGAACACTGAAGCTTTCTTT
TRBJ2-5 | . | . | TRBV29-1 | CSVKTNPQETQYF | TGCAGCGTGAAGACAAATCCACAAGAGACCCAGTACTTC
TRBJ1-2 | . | . | TRBV5-1 | CASSAGQLPNYGYTF | TGCGCCAGCAGCGCCGGACAGCTACCGAACTATGGCTACACCTTC
TRBJ1-1 | TRBD1 | few | TRBV28 | CASSSRSRGEAFF | TGTGCCAGCAGTTCCCGCTCCAGGGGGGAAGCTTTCTTT
TRBJ2-3 | TRBD2 | . | TRBV10-3 | CAISDPGVAGRGADTQYF | TGTGCCATCAGTGACCCCGGGGTGGCCGGGAGGGGAGCAGATACGCAGTATTTT
TRBJ1-2 | . | . | TRBV5-4 | CASVPEGYTF | TGTGCCAGCGTCCCCGAGGGCTACACCTTC
TRBJ2-3 | . | once | TRBV7-9 | CASSLGLITDTQYF | TGTGCCAGCAGCTTAGGACTCATCACAGATACGCAGTATTTT
TRBJ2-7 | . | . | TRBV9 | CASSVDGNIGEQYF | TGTGCCAGCAGCGTGGACGGGAACATAGGCGAGCAGTACTTC
TRBJ1-2 | TRBD1 | few | TRBV15 | CATAPRLQGAYGYTF | TGTGCCACCGCCCCAAGGTTACAGGGGGCCTATGGCTACACCTTC
TRBJ2-2 | . | . | TRBV19 | CASSPLASANTGELFF | TGTGCCAGTAGTCCGCTAGCTTCCGCGAACACCGGGGAGCTGTTTTTT
TRBJ2-1 | TRBD2 | once | TRBV27 | CASSGYFSGGLTEQFF | TGTGCCAGCAGCGGATACTTTAGCGGGGGGCTCACTGAGCAGTTCTTC
TRBJ2-2 | . | . | TRBV6-1 | CASSETTGSNGELFF | TGTGCCAGCAGTGAAACGACAGGTTCGAACGGGGAGCTGTTTTTT
TRBJ1-3 | . | . | TRBV13 | CASSAHPRTASYGNTIYF | TGTGCCAGCAGCGCCCATCCGAGGACAGCTTCCTATGGAAACACCATATATTTT
TRBJ2-5 | . | . | TRBV7-2 | CASSFGSSSTGETQYF | TGTGCCAGCAGCTTCGGTTCTTCTAGCACGGGGGAGACCCAGTACTTC